Sequencing of this T cell receptor beta chain was carried out in a study of blood T cell repertoires in COVID-19. The CDR3 has 14 amino acids. V dropped 7 bases and J dropped 4; count of bases not matched to a gene: 5. Germline V gives CDR1 SGHRS, CDR2 YFSETQ. Followed over time, Seattle patients had been enrolled while infection was active. Sequencing used immunoSEQ multiplex PCR; TCRdb keeps in-frame clones, though not all of them. The sample gives tens of thousands of clones, about nine tenths of which show up once; approximately 0.49% is in the top ten. The sample taken for sequencing was peripheral blood. The sequence derives from a man between 45 and 60 years old with COVID-19, enrolled during active disease. The chain employs TRBV5-1 and TRBJ1-1, with 12 bases that match TRBD1. CDR3 sequence: CASGTGGAGTEAFF. CDR3 bases: TGCGCCAGCGGGACAGGGGGCGCCGGCACTGAAGCTTTCTTT.